This T cell receptor (beta chain) is drawn from a study of blood T cell repertoires in COVID-19. Looking at the study overall: COVID-19 samples from acute and convalescent phases originated in the United States, Italy and Spain. PBMCs, B-cell-depleted T cells, or T cells were the source of the cDNA or gDNA that made up the material.

Original analysis: Amplifying reference gene primers gave estimates of nucleated cell counts. Profiling relied on immunoSEQ multiplex PCR, and the TCRdb table lists in-frame clones only, not all of them. That table supplies the V and J calls and clone size; D and trimming were determined from the DNA. The sample has under 90,000 clones; 70% to 90% are singletons. V lost 1 base to trimming and J lost 2 bases, with 5 bases between them. Germline assignment: CDR1 GTSNPN and CDR2 SVGIG (reference sequence). The CDR3 extends over 12 amino acids. The genes are TRBV30 and TRBJ1-2; D ambiguous. The sequenced sample consisted of peripheral blood. The origin of this receptor is a man between 60 and 75 years old with acute or convalescent COVID-19. In DNA form, the CDR3 reads TGTGCCTGGAGTGCAGGAAACTATGGCTACACCTTC. It translates to CAWSAGNYGYTF.